This is a list of T cell receptor beta chains from one sample in a study of blood T cell repertoires in COVID-19. The table came from immunoSEQ multiplex PCR; TCRdb's copy has only in-frame clones and leaves some out. Of 150,000 to 200,000 clones detected, about 84% appear once; the ten largest clones hold around 6%. The material sequenced was PBMCs or T cells enriched from blood (not recorded which). Receptors were obtained from a man aged 40-50 years who had recovered from COVID-19. Each CDR3 is given with its conserved first and last residue. A D gene is named only where the DNA matches it firmly. Only some rows state a clone size, as once, few, many or a class for expanded clones.

v_gene	abundance	j_gene	d_gene	CDR3nt	CDR3aa
TRBV2	-	TRBJ2-3	-	TGTGCCAGCGGCCCCCGGGGTACAGATACGCAGTATTTT	CASGPRGTDTQYF
TRBV5-1	-	TRBJ2-5	TRBD2	TGCGCCAGCAGCTCGGACCCGGGCGGGAGACTACAAGAGACCCAGTACTTC	CASSSDPGGRLQETQYF
TRBV10-2	few	TRBJ1-3	-	TGCGCCAGCAGAAGAAACAACAGGGAATACTCTGGAAACACCATATATTTT	CASRRNNREYSGNTIYF
TRBV27	-	TRBJ1-1	-	TGTGCCAGCAGTCCTCTTGGGCAGGTGAACACTGAAGCTTTCTTT	CASSPLGQVNTEAFF
TRBV2	few	TRBJ1-3	-	TGTGCCAGCAGTGAAGACAGGGCTCGGGACACCATATATTTT	CASSEDRARDTIYF
TRBV7-2	-	TRBJ2-7	TRBD2	TGTGCCAGCAGTGGTAGCGGGGGGGCCTACGAGCAGTACTTC	CASSGSGGAYEQYF
TRBV27	-	TRBJ2-3	-	TGTGCCAGCAGTTACGCACAAGGAGGGTCAGACACAGATACGCAGTATTTT	CASSYAQGGSDTDTQYF
TRBV25-1	-	TRBJ2-1	TRBD2	TGTGCCAGCAGTCCCAAAAGGGTCAGCGGGGATTACAATGAGCAGTTCTTC	CASSPKRVSGDYNEQFF
TRBV23-1	-	TRBJ1-2	-	TGCGCCAGCAGTCCCTTCACAGTTTTCTCAACCTTC	CASSPFTVFSTF
TRBV30	-	TRBJ1-1	-	TGTGCCTGGAGTCGGGGGAACCAGAACACTGAAGCTTTCTTT	CAWSRGNQNTEAFF
TRBV20-1	-	TRBJ1-1	TRBD1	TGCAGTGCTAGTCAGCTACAGGGGGCGTCGGAAGCTTTCTTT	CSASQLQGASEAFF
TRBV12-3/TRBV12-4	once	TRBJ1-1	TRBD1	TGTGCCAGCAGCACAGGGGGCACTGAAGCTTTCTTT	CASSTGGTEAFF
TRBV14	-	TRBJ2-1	TRBD2	TGTGCCAGCAGCCAAGTGCGAGCGGGGGGGGGCGAGCAGTTCTTC	CASSQVRAGGGEQFF
TRBV5-5	-	TRBJ1-2	TRBD1	TGTGCCAGCAGCTTGGCACAGGGGATTCACTATGGCTACACCTTC	CASSLAQGIHYGYTF
TRBV2	-	TRBJ2-6	-	TGTGCCAGCAAGACAAGGATCAGGGCGGCTGGGGCCAACGTCCTGACTTTC	CASKTRIRAAGANVLTF
TRBV7-9	-	TRBJ1-3	-	TGTGCCAGCAGCACATGGGACAAGGCTGAAAACACCATATATTTT	CASSTWDKAENTIYF